This TCR beta chain was documented in a study of blood T cell repertoires in COVID-19. On the study more broadly: PBMCs, B-cell-depleted T cells, or T cells were the source of the cDNA or gDNA that made up the material.

In the original workflow: Counts of nucleated cells, estimated from reference gene primer amplification, were obtained. Method: immunoSEQ multiplex PCR; TCRdb's copy keeps in-frame clones and lacks some. V and J calls and clone size are copied from that table; D and trimming were computed from the DNA. The sample lists over 150,000 clones; approximately 80% were seen once. The TCR originated in a woman aged 60 to 75 with acute or convalescent COVID-19. Sequences were obtained from peripheral blood.

CDR3 nucleotides: TGTGCCATCAGACCTGGGACAGACTATGGCTACACCTTC. Translated, it gives CAIRPGTDYGYTF. V gene TRBV10-3 combines with J gene TRBJ1-2; TRBD1 agrees at 7 bases. V lost 6 bases to trimming and J lost 3 bases; unmatched junction nucleotides: 4. The CDR3 has 13 residues. The germline V gene has CDR1 ENHRY and CDR2 SYGVKD.